What follows are 9 T cell receptor beta chains derived from one specimen sequenced in a study of T-cell memory formation after mild COVID-19. TCRdb reprocessed the 5' RACE reads via MiXCR and lists one record per CDR3 protein. The profile shows approximately 490,000 distinct CDR3 sequences, roughly 22% of them singletons. Material: PBMCs or a T cell subset sorted from them (not recorded which). Receptors originate from an adult woman who had mild COVID-19 (a few samples of this study predate the infection). Cell type and time point are not known.

The J gene is TRBJ2-1, the V gene TRBV5-6, with 8 bases aligning to TRBD1. The CDR3 extends over 13 amino acids. Germline CDR1 SGHDT, CDR2 YYEEEE. The ends lost 4 bases at V and 5 bases at J; junction bases unmatched: 2. The CDR3 here is CASSDRGHNEQFF. As DNA, the CDR3 is TGTGCCAGCAGCGACAGGGGTCACAATGAGCAGTTCTTC.

This clonotype occurred a few times. This chain connects TRBV18 to TRBJ2-1; 7 positions match TRBD1. Germline loops: CDR1 KGHSH, CDR2 LQKENI. The CDR3 is made up of 15 amino acids. The junction had 5 bases not matched to a gene; V was cut back by 1 base and J by 5 bases. CDR3 sequence: CASSPRAQGNNEQFF. CDR3 bases: TGTGCCAGCTCACCACGCGCACAGGGGAACAATGAGCAGTTCTTC. The variable domain in full, completed from reference TRBV18 and TRBJ2-1, reads NAGVMQNPRHLVRRRGQEARLRCSPMKGHSHVYWYRQLPEEGLKFMVYLQKENIIDESGMPKERFSAEFPKEGPSILRIQQVVRGDSAAYFCASSPRAQGNNEQFFGPGTRLTVL.

The J gene is TRBJ2-5, the V gene TRBV20-1, with 12 bases lining up with TRBD2. With V trimmed by 3 bases and J by 2 bases, 13 bases remained unmatched. The CDR3 consists of 18 residues. In germline, CDR1 is DFQATT, CDR2 SNEGSKA (reference sequence). DNA for the CDR3: TGCAGTGCTAGCAATGCGGCTAGCGGGAGGGCCAGGCAAGAGACCCAGTACTTC. It yields the protein CSASNAASGRARQETQYF.

This clonotype was seen a handful of times. This chain links TRBV7-9 with TRBJ2-1; 12 bases agree with TRBD2. After removal of 2 bases from V and 6 bases from J, the junction contained 26 bases not matched to a gene. Germline V gene lookup returns CDR1 SEHNR and CDR2 FQNEAQ (reference sequence). The CDR3 loop spans 23 amino acids. CDR3 coding DNA: TGTGCCAGCAGCTTAAGATCCACCGTTAGACTAGCGGGAGTACACCGACCAAGCAATGAGCAGTTCTTC. This encodes CASSLRSTVRLAGVHRPSNEQFF.

Concerning this clonotype: Germline is not matched at one junction end, which may reflect a read error. The chain couples TRBV27 to TRBJ2-1, with D possibly TRBD2 on 5 matching bases. The V gene's germline CDR1 is MNHEY and CDR2 SMNVEV (reference sequence). This CDR3 region has 14 residues. CDR3 bases: TGTGCCAGCAGTTTGGGCGGACTCTACAATGAGCAGCTCTTC. This sequence encodes CASSLGGLYNEQLF.

This chain joins TRBV20-1 and TRBJ2-7; TRBD2 matches at 7 bases. CDR1 is DFQATT, CDR2 SNEGSKA, per germline (reference sequence). Trimming removed 3 bases from V and 6 bases from J; junction bases left unmatched: 11. CDR3 length: 14 residues. The CDR3 here is CSARMAGVVTEQYF. The CDR3 DNA reads TGCAGTGCTAGGATGGCGGGAGTGGTCACCGAGCAGTACTTC.

This clonotype has just a few counts. CDR3 residues: CASSQVRSSGANVLTF. The CDR3 DNA reads TGTGCCAGCAGCCAAGTACGGAGCTCTGGGGCCAACGTCCTGACTTTC. This sequence joins TRBV4-2 and TRBJ2-6; no definite D call. Trimming removed 1 base at V and 0 bases at J, with 7 bases between. The germline V gene encodes CDR1 LGHNA and CDR2 YNFKEQ. CDR3 length: 16 amino acids.

The chain has TRBV7-9 and TRBJ1-2; D not resolved. CDR3 size: 14 residues. The germline CDR1 and CDR2 sequences are SEHNR and FQNEAQ (reference sequence). V gave up 1 base and J gave up 5 bases, with 11 bases separating them. Here the CDR3 DNA reads TGTGCCAGCAGCTTAGGACATAAGGCTTATGGCTACACCTTC. This translates into CASSLGHKAYGYTF.

The chain joins TRBV9 to TRBJ2-1; perhaps TRBD1 as D (6 bases). Germline V gene sequence: CDR1 SGDLS, CDR2 YYNGEE. Trimming removed 0 bases at V and 3 bases at J, with 10 bases between. This CDR3 contains 15 residues. The CDR3 DNA follows: TGTGCCAGCAGCGTAGCAGGGGATTTCTACAATGAGCAGTTCTTC. Protein product: CASSVAGDFYNEQFF.